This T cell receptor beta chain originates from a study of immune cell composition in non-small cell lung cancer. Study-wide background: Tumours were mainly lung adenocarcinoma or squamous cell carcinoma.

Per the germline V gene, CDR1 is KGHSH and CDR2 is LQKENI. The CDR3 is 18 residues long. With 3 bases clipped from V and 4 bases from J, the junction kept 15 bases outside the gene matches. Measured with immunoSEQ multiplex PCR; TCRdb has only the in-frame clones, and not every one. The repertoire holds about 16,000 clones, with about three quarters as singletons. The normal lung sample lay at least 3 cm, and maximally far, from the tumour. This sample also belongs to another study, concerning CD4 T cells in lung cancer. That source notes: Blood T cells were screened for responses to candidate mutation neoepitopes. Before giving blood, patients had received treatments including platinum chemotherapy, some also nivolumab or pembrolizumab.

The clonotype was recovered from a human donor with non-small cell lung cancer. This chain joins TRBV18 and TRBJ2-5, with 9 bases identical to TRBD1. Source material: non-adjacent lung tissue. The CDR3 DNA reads TGTGCCAGCTCACCCGACGCAGGAACCTTGGGACAGGGAGAGACCCAGTACTTC. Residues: CASSPDAGTLGQGETQYF.